The present TCR beta chain was sequenced within a study of T cells in Graves' hyperthyroidism and ophthalmopathy. Whole-study context: Upon initial diagnosis and before any treatment, peripheral blood was collected.

CDR1 and CDR2 from the germline V gene are MNHGY and SVAAGI. This CDR3 contains 13 residues. Researchers amplified the TCR beta CDR3 regions from RNA transcripts. The primer set for the first-round RT-PCR of the TCR CDR3 was HTBI. In TCRdb, the multiplex PCR reads were re-called with MiXCR into one record per CDR3 protein. Of 550,000 to 650,000 distinct CDR3 sequences listed, 13% to 15% are singletons. The study excluded patients with uncontrolled infection, other autoimmune disease, pregnancy or lactation. Comments on this clonotype: As yet, its antigen is unknown. A much larger clone lies one base from this, so it may be a read error.

Study-level points and caveats: Blood also carried most thyroid clonotypes expanded above 0.001.

Input material: blood. This TCR came from a middle-aged woman with Graves' hyperthyroidism. The chain combines TRBV6-9 with TRBJ2-3; D is perhaps TRBD1 (6 bases). The CDR3 protein is CANSYREPDTQYF. The CDR3 coding sequence is TGTGCCAACAGTTACAGGGAGCCAGATACGCAGTATTTT.